One and the same sample provided the 25 T cell receptor beta chains below, sequenced in a study of T cell responses to AZD1222 COVID-19 vaccine. The table came from immunoSEQ multiplex PCR; TCRdb's copy has only in-frame clones and leaves some out. The sample gives under 150,000 clones, 85% of which show up once; about 7.9% is in the top ten. The material was peripheral blood, obtained 28 days after the second dose of the MenACWY control vaccine. Receptors originate from an adult who received the MenACWY meningococcal vaccine as a control.

V and J are TRBV19 and TRBJ1-2; the match to TRBD1 covers 9 bases. Germline assignment: CDR1 LNHDA and CDR2 SQIVND (reference sequence). The CDR3 length is 13 residues. Losses at the gene ends were 6 bases for V and 7 bases for J; bases not matched to a gene: 6. The DNA of the CDR3 is TGTGCCAGTAGCCCCCGGGACAGGGCTGGCTACACCTTC. Its protein is CASSPRDRAGYTF.

The chain employs TRBV5-1 and TRBJ2-2; 13 positions match TRBD2. Germline CDR1 and CDR2: SGHRS and YFSETQ. This CDR3 has 15 amino acids. V lost 3 bases and J lost 6; bases outside the gene matches: 2. The CDR3 coding sequence is TGCGCCAGCAGCTCGGGACTAGCGGGGTCCGGGGAGCTGTTTTTT. This gives the protein CASSSGLAGSGELFF.

This clone occurred a few times. This sequence joins TRBV11-3 and TRBJ2-5, with 7 bases identical to TRBD2. The CDR3 has 16 amino acids. V was pared by 4 bases and J by 3 bases, with 11 bases of the junction left unmatched. Germline V gene lookup returns CDR1 SGHNT and CDR2 YENEEA. The CDR3 loop reads CASSSPWGLSKETQYF. The CDR3, as DNA: TGTGCCAGCAGCTCTCCTTGGGGACTAAGCAAAGAGACCCAGTACTTC.

The chain has TRBV7-2 and TRBJ1-1; the D gene is possibly TRBD1 (5 bases). The CDR3 loop spans 15 amino acids. Trimming removed 5 bases from V and 0 bases from J, with 13 bases in between. Germline CDR1 SGHTA, CDR2 FQGNSA. The CDR3 protein is CASSPGGAMNTEAFF. The CDR3 DNA is TGTGCCAGCAGCCCGGGAGGGGCCATGAACACTGAAGCTTTCTTT.

The chain links TRBV2 to TRBJ1-5; 9 bases match TRBD1. Germline V lookup: CDR1 SNHLY, CDR2 FYNNEI. V shed 5 bases, J shed 4 bases, and the junction held 12 bases outside the gene matches. The CDR3 runs to 17 residues. CDR3: CASSPRDRDVVNQPQHF. DNA of the CDR3: TGTGCCAGCAGTCCCCGGGACAGGGATGTTGTGAATCAGCCCCAGCATTTT.

This clone occurred once. V usage is TRBV11-3 and J usage is TRBJ2-1, with TRBD2 matching over 7 bases. The germline gives CDR1 SGHNT, CDR2 YENEEA. CDR3 length equals 16 residues. V lost 5 bases to trimming and J lost 2 bases; unmatched junction nucleotides: 9. Written as DNA, the CDR3 is TGTGCCAGCAGCCCCGCCCGGGGAGGGACCTACAATGAGCAGTTCTTC. Its translation: CASSPARGGTYNEQFF.

The CDR3 DNA follows: TGTGCCAGCAGCTTGGGCCGGGACAGGTCCACAGATACGCAGTATTTT. Its translation: CASSLGRDRSTDTQYF. The chain links TRBV5-8 to TRBJ2-3; 8 nucleotides align to TRBD1. With V trimmed by 0 bases and J by 2 bases, 5 bases remained unmatched. The CDR3 runs to 16 residues. Germline lookup yields CDR1 SGHTS and CDR2 YDEGEE.

In its sample, this clone was seen a few times. The chain recombines TRBV5-6 with TRBJ2-2, with a tentative D call TRBD2 (6 bases). The CDR3 length is 14 residues. Trimming cost V 4 bases and J 5 bases, with 12 bases left between them. Germline CDR1 and CDR2: SGHDT and YYEEEE. CDR3 residues: CASSRGAGTGELFF. DNA for the CDR3: TGTGCCAGCAGCCGCGGGGCAGGGACCGGGGAGCTGTTTTTT.

In its sample, this clone was seen once. The genes are TRBV5-1 and TRBJ2-7; 7 bases align to TRBD1. V lost 0 bases to trimming and J lost 7 bases; unmatched junction nucleotides: 13. The CDR3 contains 16 residues. CDR1 is SGHRS, CDR2 YFSETQ, per germline. The CDR3: CASSLGLGQVVGEQYF. CDR3 in DNA: TGCGCCAGCAGCTTGGGCCTTGGACAGGTGGTCGGGGAGCAGTACTTC.

This clone has a single count. This chain links TRBV11-3 with TRBJ2-7; 13 nucleotides match TRBD2. The CDR3 contains 18 residues. The germline V gene encodes CDR1 SGHNT and CDR2 YENEEA. After removal of 5 bases from V and 4 bases from J, the junction contained 14 bases not matched to a gene. In DNA, the CDR3 is TGTGCCAGCAGCCCCAGAACTAGCGGGGGGGACCTCCCTTACGAGCAGTACGTC. It is translated as CASSPRTSGGDLPYEQYV.

CDR3 sequence (DNA): TGTGCCAGCAGCTTAGGGGCAGGGGAAACTCAGCCCCAGCATTTT. This translates into CASSLGAGETQPQHF. The J gene is TRBJ1-5, the V gene TRBV7-2; the D gene is possibly TRBD1 (6 bases). The germline V gene has CDR1 SGHTA and CDR2 FQGNSA. This CDR3 has 15 amino acids. Trimming left V 1 base short and J 6 bases short, with 13 bases between.

The chain joins TRBV6-5 to TRBJ2-7; a weak D match, TRBD1 (5 bases). Per the germline V gene, CDR1 is MNHEY and CDR2 is SVGAGI. The CDR3 is made up of 16 amino acids. Trimming pared 0 bases from V and 6 bases from J, leaving 18 bases between. The CDR3 DNA reads as TGTGCCAGCAGTTACTCGTCCCCAGTAAGGGGTGTCGAGCAGTACTTC. Encoded protein: CASSYSSPVRGVEQYF.

This clone was counted a single time. V gene TRBV21-1 combines with J gene TRBJ2-7; TRBD1 is the table's D call, not checked against the DNA. TRBV21-1 is labeled a pseudogene. This CDR3 is built from 18 residues. The DNA for the CDR3 is TGTGCCATTCAACGCTTCCGGGACAGGGAAACTCCCTCCTACGAGCAGTACGTC. As protein: CAIQRFRDRETPSYEQYV.

This rearrangement joins TRBV27 to TRBJ2-5; 8 nucleotides line up with TRBD1. Germline V gene sequence: CDR1 MNHEY, CDR2 SMNVEV (reference sequence). Trimming took 5 bases from V and 4 from J; bases not matched to a gene: 9. The CDR3 runs 15 residues. The DNA for the CDR3 is TGTGCCAGCAGTCTGCTCGGGACAGGAGGAGAGACCCAGTACTTC. Translated: CASSLLGTGGETQYF.

The CDR3 here is CASSQDQGRGAGYTF. The CDR3 DNA reads as TGTGCCAGCAGCCAAGATCAGGGAAGGGGAGCTGGCTACACCTTC. The gene calls are TRBV4-2 and TRBJ1-2, with D tentatively TRBD1 (5 bases). CDR1 and CDR2 (germline): LGHNA, YNFKEQ. The CDR3 extends over 15 amino acids. V lost 0 bases and J lost 7, with 15 bases in between.

The V gene is TRBV9, the J gene TRBJ2-7, with D tentatively TRBD1 or TRBD2 (5 bases each). The ends were cut back, 3 bases at V and 2 bases at J, with 12 bases in the middle. Germline loops: CDR1 SGDLS, CDR2 YYNGEE. The CDR3 has 14 residues. The CDR3 protein is CASSAGTGTYEQYF. The CDR3 DNA reads as TGTGCCAGCAGCGCAGGGACGGGAACCTACGAGCAGTACTTC. The full variable domain, its missing parts supplied by reference TRBV9 and TRBJ2-7, is DSGVTQTPKHLITATGQRVTLRCSPRSGDLSVYWYQQSLDQGLQFLIQYYNGEERAKGNILERFSAQQFPDLHSELNLSSLELGDSALYFCASSAGTGTYEQYFGPGTRLTVT.

This clone was picked up a small number of times. V gene TRBV9 combines with J gene TRBJ1-4; D perhaps matches TRBD1 (5 bases). The CDR3 runs 15 residues. CDR1 is SGDLS and CDR2 is YYNGEE in the germline V gene. Trimming cost V 2 bases and J 1 base, with 9 bases left between them. CDR3 coding DNA: TGTGCCAGCAGCGTGGGGGGAATAACTAATGAAAAACTGTTTTTT. As protein: CASSVGGITNEKLFF. The full variable domain, completed using reference TRBV9 and TRBJ1-4, is DSGVTQTPKHLITATGQRVTLRCSPRSGDLSVYWYQQSLDQGLQFLIQYYNGEERAKGNILERFSAQQFPDLHSELNLSSLELGDSALYFCASSVGGITNEKLFFGSGTQLSVL.

V and J are TRBV6-5 and TRBJ2-5; D is possibly TRBD1 or TRBD2 (5 bases each). This CDR3 has 13 amino acids. In germline, CDR1 is MNHEY, CDR2 SVGAGI. Trimming left V 11 bases short and J 0 bases short, with 13 bases between. In DNA, the CDR3 is TGTGCCGTCCGGGACGGACACCAAGAGACCCAGTACTTC. This sequence encodes CAVRDGHQETQYF.

This clone was counted between two and nine times. The V gene is TRBV2, the J gene TRBJ1-4, with D unclear. V was shortened by 8 bases and J by 5 bases, with 12 bases between the two germline ends. This CDR3 contains 13 residues. Germline lookup yields CDR1 SNHLY and CDR2 FYNNEI. CDR3 residues: CASGEFQNEKLFF. DNA of the CDR3: TGTGCCAGCGGGGAATTTCAGAATGAAAAACTGTTTTTT.

The chain carries TRBV5-4 and TRBJ2-7, with 9 bases fitting TRBD1. Germline CDR1 and CDR2: SGHNT and YYREEE (reference sequence). This CDR3 comprises 14 residues. With 4 bases clipped from V and 3 bases from J, the junction kept 5 bases outside the gene matches. CDR3 bases: TGTGCCAGCAGCCTCCGGGACAGGGACTACGAGCAGTACGTC. It specifies CASSLRDRDYEQYV.

The chain has TRBV6-2 or TRBV6-3 and TRBJ2-5, with 9 nucleotides matching TRBD1. Germline values: CDR1 MNHEY, CDR2 SVGEGT. Trimming at V came to 3 bases and at J to 5 bases, leaving 4 bases not matched to a gene. This CDR3 contains 14 residues. Written as DNA, the CDR3 is TGTGCCAGCAGTTATAGGACAGGGGTCGAGACCCAGTACTTC. This encodes CASSYRTGVETQYF.

The chain employs TRBV7-8 and TRBJ2-1; a possible D gene is TRBD2 (6 bases). The germline CDR1 and CDR2 sequences are SGHVS and FQNEAQ. Between the trimmed V and J ends, which lost 7 bases and 6 bases, there was a span of 19 bases. This CDR3 has 15 amino acids. The CDR3 DNA is TGTGCCAGCAACCGAGGACCCCCGGGGGTCAATGAGCAGTTCTTC. Amino acid sequence: CASNRGPPGVNEQFF.

V usage is TRBV5-1 and J usage is TRBJ2-1, with 7 bases lining up with TRBD2. V trimming: 2 bases; J trimming: 7 bases; junction bases outside the gene matches: 9. The CDR3 covers 15 residues. Germline CDR1 reads SGHRS; CDR2 reads YFSETQ. CDR3 protein: CASSFRSGLGNEQFF. CDR3 DNA: TGCGCCAGCAGCTTCCGTAGCGGGTTGGGGAATGAGCAGTTCTTC.

This clone was counted a few times. The chain employs TRBV15 and TRBJ1-5, with D maybe TRBD1 (6 bases). Germline V lookup: CDR1 LNHNV, CDR2 YYDKDF (reference sequence). The germline V and J ends were trimmed by 0 bases and 5 bases, with 14 bases remaining between them. The CDR3 has 16 amino acids. The CDR3 coding sequence is TGTGCCACCAGCAGAGATATCCGCCAGGGGCATCAGCCCCAGCATTTT. Amino acids: CATSRDIRQGHQPQHF.

This clone is a singleton in its sample. The V call is TRBV28, the J call TRBJ2-2; D might be TRBD1 (5 bases). V lost 6 bases to trimming and J lost 0 bases, with 11 bases between them. This CDR3 is built from 15 residues. Germline V lookup: CDR1 MDHEN, CDR2 SYDVKM. The CDR3 sequence is CASRWGYANTGELFF. The CDR3 nucleotides are TGTGCCAGCAGGTGGGGCTATGCGAACACCGGGGAGCTGTTTTTT.